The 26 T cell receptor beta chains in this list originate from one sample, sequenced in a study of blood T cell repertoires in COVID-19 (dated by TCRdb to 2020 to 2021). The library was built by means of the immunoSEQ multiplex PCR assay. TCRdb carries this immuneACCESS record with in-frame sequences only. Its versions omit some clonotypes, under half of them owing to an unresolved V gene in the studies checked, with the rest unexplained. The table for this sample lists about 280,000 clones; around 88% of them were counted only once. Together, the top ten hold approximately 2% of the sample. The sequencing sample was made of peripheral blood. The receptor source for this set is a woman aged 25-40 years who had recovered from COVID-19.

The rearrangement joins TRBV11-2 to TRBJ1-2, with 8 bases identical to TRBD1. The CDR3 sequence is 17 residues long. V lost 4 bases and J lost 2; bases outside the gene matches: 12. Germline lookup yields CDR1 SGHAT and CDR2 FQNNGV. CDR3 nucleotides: TGTGCCAGCAGCTGGTGGGACAGGAAGACTCCCAACTATGGCTACACCTTC. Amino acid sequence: CASSWWDRKTPNYGYTF.

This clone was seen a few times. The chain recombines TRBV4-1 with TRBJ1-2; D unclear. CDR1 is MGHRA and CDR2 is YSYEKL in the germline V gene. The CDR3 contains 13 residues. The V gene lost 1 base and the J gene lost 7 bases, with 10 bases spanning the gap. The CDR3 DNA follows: TGCGCCAGCAGCCAAGGCCTAGGGAGTGGCTACACCTTC. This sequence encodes CASSQGLGSGYTF.

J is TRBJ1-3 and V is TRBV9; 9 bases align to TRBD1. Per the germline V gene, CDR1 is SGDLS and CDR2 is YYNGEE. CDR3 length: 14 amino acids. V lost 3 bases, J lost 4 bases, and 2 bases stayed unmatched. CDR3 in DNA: TGTGCCAGCAGCGCGGGGACAGGGGGAAACACCATATATTTT. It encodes CASSAGTGGNTIYF.

The CDR3: CSASSPGQSSYEQYF. Written as DNA, the CDR3 is TGCAGTGCTAGTAGTCCGGGACAAAGCTCCTACGAGCAGTACTTC. V is TRBV20-1 and J is TRBJ2-7, with a weak D call TRBD1 (6 bases). Per the germline V gene, CDR1 is DFQATT and CDR2 is SNEGSKA (reference sequence). This CDR3 has 15 residues. Trimming removed 3 bases from V and 0 bases from J, with 15 bases in between.

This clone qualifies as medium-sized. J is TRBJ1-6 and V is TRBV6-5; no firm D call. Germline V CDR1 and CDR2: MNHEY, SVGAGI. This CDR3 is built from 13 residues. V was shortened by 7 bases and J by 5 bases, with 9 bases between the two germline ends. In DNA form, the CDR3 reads TGTGCCAGCACTGGGCAGGATAATTCACCCCTCCACTTT. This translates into CASTGQDNSPLHF.

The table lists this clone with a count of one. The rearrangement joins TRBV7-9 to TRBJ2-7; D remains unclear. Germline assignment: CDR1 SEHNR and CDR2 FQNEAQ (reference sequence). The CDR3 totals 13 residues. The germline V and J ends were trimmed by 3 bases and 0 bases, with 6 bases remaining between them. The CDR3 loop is CASSFPSSYEQYF. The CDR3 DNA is TGTGCCAGCAGCTTTCCGAGCTCCTACGAGCAGTACTTC.

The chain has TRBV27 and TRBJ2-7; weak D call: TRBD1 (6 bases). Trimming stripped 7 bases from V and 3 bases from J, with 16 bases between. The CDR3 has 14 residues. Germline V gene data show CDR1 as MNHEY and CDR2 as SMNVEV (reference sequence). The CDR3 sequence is CASKRTAPNYEQYF. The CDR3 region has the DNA TGTGCCAGCAAACGGACAGCCCCAAACTACGAGCAGTACTTC.

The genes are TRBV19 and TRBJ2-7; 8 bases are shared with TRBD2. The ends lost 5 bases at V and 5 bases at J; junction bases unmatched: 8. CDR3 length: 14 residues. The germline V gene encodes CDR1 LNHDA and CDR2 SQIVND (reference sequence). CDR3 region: CASSLSGSSNEQYF. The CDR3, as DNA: TGTGCCAGTAGTTTAAGCGGGAGTAGTAACGAGCAGTACTTC.

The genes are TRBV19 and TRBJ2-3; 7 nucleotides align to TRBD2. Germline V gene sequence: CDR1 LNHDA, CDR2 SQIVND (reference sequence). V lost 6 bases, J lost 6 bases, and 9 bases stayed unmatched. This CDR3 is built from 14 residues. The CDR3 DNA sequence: TGTGCCAGTAGGCTTGGCGGGAGAGAGGATACGCAGTATTTT. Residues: CASRLGGREDTQYF. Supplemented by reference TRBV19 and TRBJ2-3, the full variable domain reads DGGITQSPKYLFRKEGQNVTLSCEQNLNHDAMYWYRQDPGQGLRLIYYSQIVNDFQKGDIAEGYSVSREKKESFPLTVTSAQKNPTAFYLCASRLGGREDTQYFGPGTRLTVL.

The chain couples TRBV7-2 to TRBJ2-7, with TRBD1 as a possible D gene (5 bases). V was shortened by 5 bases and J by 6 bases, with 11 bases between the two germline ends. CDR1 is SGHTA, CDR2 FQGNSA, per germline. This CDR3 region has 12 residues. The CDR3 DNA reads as TGTGCCAGCAGCGTTACAGGTCTCGAGCAGTACTTC. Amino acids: CASSVTGLEQYF.

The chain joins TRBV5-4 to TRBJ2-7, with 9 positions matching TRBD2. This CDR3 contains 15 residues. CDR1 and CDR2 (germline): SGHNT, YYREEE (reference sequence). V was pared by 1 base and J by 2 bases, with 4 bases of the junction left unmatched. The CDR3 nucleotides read TGTGCCAGCAGCTTGTACTTAGCGGGAGCCTACGAGCAGTACTTC. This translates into CASSLYLAGAYEQYF. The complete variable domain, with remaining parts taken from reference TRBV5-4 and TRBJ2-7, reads ETGVTQSPTHLIKTRGQQVTLRCSSQSGHNTVSWYQQALGQGPQFIFQYYREEENGRGNFPPRFSGLQFPNYSSELNVNALELDDSALYLCASSLYLAGAYEQYFGPGTRLTVT.

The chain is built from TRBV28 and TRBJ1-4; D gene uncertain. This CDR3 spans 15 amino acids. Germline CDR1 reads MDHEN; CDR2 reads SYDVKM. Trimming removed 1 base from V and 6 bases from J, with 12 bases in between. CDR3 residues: CASSLLREDYEKLFF. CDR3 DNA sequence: TGTGCCAGCAGTTTATTGAGGGAGGACTATGAAAAACTGTTTTTT.

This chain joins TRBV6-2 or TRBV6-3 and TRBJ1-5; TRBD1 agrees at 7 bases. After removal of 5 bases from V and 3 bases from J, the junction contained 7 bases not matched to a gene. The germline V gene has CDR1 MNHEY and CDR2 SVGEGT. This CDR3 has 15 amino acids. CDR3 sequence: CASSRTDRVNQPQHF. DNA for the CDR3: TGTGCCAGCAGTCGAACTGACAGGGTCAATCAGCCCCAGCATTTT.

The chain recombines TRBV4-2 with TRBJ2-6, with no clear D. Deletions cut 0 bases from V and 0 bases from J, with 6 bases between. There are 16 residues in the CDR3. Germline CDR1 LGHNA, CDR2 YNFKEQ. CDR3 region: CASSQDVSSGANVLTF. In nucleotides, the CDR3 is TGTGCCAGCAGCCAAGATGTCAGCTCTGGGGCCAACGTCCTGACTTTC.

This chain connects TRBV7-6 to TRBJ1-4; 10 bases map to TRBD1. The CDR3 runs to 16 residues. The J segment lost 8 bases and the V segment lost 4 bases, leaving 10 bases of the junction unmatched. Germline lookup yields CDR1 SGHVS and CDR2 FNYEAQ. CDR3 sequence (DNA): TGTGCCAGCAGCTCGGGGACAGGGGCCCGGAAAGAAAAACTGTTTTTT. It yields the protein CASSSGTGARKEKLFF.

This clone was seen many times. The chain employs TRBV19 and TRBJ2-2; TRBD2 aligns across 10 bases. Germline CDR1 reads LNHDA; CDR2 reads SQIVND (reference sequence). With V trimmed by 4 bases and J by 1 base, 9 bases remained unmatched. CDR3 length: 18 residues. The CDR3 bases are TGTGCCAGTAGTAGATCGGCTTCTAGCGGGGGGAACACCGGGGAGCTGTTTTTT. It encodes CASSRSASSGGNTGELFF.

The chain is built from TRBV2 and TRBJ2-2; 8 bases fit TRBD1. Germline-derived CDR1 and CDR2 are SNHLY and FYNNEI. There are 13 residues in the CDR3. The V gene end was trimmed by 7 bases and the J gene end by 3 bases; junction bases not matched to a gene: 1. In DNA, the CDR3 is TGTGCCAGCAAGGACAGGGACACCGGGGAGCTGTTTTTT. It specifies CASKDRDTGELFF.

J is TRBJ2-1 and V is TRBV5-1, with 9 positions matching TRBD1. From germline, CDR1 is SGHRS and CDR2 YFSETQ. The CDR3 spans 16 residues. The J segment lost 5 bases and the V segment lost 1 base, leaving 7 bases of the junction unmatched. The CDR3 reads CASSLRPGTGNNEQFF. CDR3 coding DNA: TGCGCCAGCAGCTTGCGTCCCGGGACAGGGAACAATGAGCAGTTCTTC.

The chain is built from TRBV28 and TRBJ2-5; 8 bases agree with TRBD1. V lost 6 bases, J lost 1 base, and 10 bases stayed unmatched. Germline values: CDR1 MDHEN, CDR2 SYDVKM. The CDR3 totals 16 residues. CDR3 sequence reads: CASRPSDRGRQETQYF. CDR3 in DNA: TGTGCCAGCAGACCAAGTGACAGGGGACGCCAAGAGACCCAGTACTTC.

The CDR3 DNA sequence: TGTGCCAGCAGTTTAAGAGCCAATAATGAAAAACTGTTTTTT. The encoded protein is CASSLRANNEKLFF. This chain uses TRBV27 with TRBJ1-4, with no clear D. Looked up from germline, CDR1 is MNHEY and CDR2 is SMNVEV (reference sequence). CDR3 length equals 14 residues. V dropped 2 bases and J dropped 4 bases, with 8 bases sitting between them. The full variable domain, rest sourced from reference TRBV27 and TRBJ1-4, is EAQVTQNPRYLITVTGKKLTVTCSQNMNHEYMSWYRQDPGLGLRQIYYSMNVEVTDKGDVPEGYKVSRKEKRNFPLILESPSPNQTSLYFCASSLRANNEKLFFGSGTQLSVL.

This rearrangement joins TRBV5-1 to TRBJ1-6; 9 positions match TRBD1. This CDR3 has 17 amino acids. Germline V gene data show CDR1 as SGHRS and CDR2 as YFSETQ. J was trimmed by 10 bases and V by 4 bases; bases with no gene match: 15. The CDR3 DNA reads TGCGCCAGCAGCCTGGCGGGACAGGGCGGCGGGGAGTCACCCCTCCACTTT. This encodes CASSLAGQGGGESPLHF.

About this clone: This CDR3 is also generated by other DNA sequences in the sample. In DNA, the CDR3 is TGTGCCAGCAGTTTAAGGGGATATGGCTACACCTTC. Its protein is CASSLRGYGYTF. V and J are TRBV28 and TRBJ1-2; perhaps TRBD1 as D (5 bases). Per germline, CDR1 MDHEN and CDR2 SYDVKM. With 2 bases removed from V and 5 bases from J, the gap between germline ends came to 6 bases. This CDR3 is 12 amino acids long.

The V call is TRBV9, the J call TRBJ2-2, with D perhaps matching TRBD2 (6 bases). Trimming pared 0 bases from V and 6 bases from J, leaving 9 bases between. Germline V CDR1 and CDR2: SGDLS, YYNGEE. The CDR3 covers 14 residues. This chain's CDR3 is CASSVDAGSGELFF. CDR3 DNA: TGTGCCAGCAGCGTAGATGCGGGGTCCGGGGAGCTGTTTTTT.

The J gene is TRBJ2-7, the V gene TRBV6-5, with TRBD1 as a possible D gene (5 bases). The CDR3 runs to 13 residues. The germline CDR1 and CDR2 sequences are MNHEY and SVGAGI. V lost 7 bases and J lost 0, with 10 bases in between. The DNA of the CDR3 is TGTGCCAGCATGGCCAGGGACTCCTACGAGCAGTACTTC. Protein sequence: CASMARDSYEQYF.

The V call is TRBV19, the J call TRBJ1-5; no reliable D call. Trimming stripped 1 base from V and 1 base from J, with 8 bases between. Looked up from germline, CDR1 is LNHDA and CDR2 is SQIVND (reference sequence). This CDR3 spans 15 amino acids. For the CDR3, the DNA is TGTGCCAGTAGTATAGCCGGGGAAAGCAATCAGCCCCAGCATTTT. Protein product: CASSIAGESNQPQHF.

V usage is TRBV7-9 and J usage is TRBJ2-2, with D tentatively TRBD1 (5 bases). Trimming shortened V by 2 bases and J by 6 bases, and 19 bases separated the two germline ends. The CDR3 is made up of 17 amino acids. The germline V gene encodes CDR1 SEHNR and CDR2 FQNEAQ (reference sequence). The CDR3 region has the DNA TGTGCCAGCAGCTTAAGCGTTTTTCGGGCAGGGTCCGGGGAGCTGTTTTTT. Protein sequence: CASSLSVFRAGSGELFF.